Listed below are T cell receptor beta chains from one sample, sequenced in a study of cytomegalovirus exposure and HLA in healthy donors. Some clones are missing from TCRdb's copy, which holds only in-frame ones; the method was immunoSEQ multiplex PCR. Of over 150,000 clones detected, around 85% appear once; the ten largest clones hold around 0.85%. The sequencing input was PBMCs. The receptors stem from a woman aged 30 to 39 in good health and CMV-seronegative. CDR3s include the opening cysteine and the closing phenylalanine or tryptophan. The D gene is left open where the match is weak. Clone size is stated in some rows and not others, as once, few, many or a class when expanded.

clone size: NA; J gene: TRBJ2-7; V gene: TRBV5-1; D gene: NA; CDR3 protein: CASSLGPGTYEQYF; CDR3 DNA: TGCGCCAGCAGCTTGGGGCCGGGTACCTACGAGCAGTACTTC
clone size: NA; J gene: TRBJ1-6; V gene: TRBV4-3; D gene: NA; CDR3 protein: CASSQAGAVINSPLHF; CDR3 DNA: TGCGCCAGCAGCCAAGCAGGGGCAGTAATTAATTCACCCCTCCACTTT
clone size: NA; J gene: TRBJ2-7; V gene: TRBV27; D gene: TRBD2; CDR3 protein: CASSLGLATEQYF; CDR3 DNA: TGTGCCAGCAGCCTCGGACTAGCAACCGAGCAGTACTTC
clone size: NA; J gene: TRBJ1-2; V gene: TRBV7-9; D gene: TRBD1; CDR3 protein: CASSLLGQGANGYTF; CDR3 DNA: TGTGCCAGCAGCTTATTGGGGCAGGGGGCGAATGGCTACACCTTC
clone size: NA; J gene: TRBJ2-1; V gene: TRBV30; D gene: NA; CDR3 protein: CAWKTGSGSYNEQFF; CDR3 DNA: TGTGCCTGGAAAACGGGGAGTGGGTCCTACAATGAGCAGTTCTTC
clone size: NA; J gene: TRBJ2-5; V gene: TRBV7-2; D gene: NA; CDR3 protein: CASSLGPGGYQETQYF; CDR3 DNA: TGTGCCAGCAGCTTAGGTCCAGGGGGGTACCAAGAGACCCAGTACTTC
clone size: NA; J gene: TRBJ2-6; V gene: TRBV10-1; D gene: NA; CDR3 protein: CASGPPESVKRRSGANVLTF; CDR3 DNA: TGCGCCAGCGGTCCTCCGGAAAGCGTAAAAAGACGCTCTGGGGCCAACGTCCTGACTTTC
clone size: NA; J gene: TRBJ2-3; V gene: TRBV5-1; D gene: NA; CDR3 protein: CACRPQGADTQYF; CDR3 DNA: TGCGCCTGCAGACCTCAGGGTGCAGATACGCAGTATTTT
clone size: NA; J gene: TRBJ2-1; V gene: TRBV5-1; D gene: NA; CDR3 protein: CASSLNDVNEQFF; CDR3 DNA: TGCGCCAGCAGCCTAAATGATGTAAATGAGCAGTTCTTC
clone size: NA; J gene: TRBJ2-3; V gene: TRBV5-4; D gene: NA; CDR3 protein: CASSRQGGGTDTQYF; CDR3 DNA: TGTGCCAGCAGCCGTCAAGGGGGTGGCACAGATACGCAGTATTTT
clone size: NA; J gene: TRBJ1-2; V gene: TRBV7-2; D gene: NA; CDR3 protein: CASNVHAGGNYGYTF; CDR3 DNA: TGTGCCAGCAACGTTCACGCAGGAGGGAACTATGGCTACACCTTC
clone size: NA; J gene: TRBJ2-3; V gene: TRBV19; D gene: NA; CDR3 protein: CAVLEGIADTQYF; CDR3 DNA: TGTGCCGTATTGGAGGGTATCGCAGATACGCAGTATTTT
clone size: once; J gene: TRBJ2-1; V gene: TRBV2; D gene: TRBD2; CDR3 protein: CARGPGGNYNEQFF; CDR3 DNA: TGTGCCAGAGGGCCGGGGGGGAACTACAATGAGCAGTTCTTC
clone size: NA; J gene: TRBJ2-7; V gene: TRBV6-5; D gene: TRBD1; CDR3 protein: CASSWTGDYEQYF; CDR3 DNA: TGTGCCAGCAGTTGGACAGGGGACTACGAGCAGTACTTC
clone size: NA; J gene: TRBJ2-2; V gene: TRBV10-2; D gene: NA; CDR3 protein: CASSDGNTGELFF; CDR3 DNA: TGCGCCAGCAGTGACGGGAACACCGGGGAGCTGTTTTTT
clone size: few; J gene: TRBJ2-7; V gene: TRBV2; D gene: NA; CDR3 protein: CASSGGGGITYEQYF; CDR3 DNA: TGTGCCAGCAGTGGGGGTGGAGGTATTACCTACGAGCAGTACTTC
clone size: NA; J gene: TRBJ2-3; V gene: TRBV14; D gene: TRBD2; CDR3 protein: CASSPQGGQAQYF; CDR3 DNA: TGTGCCAGCAGCCCGCAGGGAGGGCAAGCGCAGTATTTT